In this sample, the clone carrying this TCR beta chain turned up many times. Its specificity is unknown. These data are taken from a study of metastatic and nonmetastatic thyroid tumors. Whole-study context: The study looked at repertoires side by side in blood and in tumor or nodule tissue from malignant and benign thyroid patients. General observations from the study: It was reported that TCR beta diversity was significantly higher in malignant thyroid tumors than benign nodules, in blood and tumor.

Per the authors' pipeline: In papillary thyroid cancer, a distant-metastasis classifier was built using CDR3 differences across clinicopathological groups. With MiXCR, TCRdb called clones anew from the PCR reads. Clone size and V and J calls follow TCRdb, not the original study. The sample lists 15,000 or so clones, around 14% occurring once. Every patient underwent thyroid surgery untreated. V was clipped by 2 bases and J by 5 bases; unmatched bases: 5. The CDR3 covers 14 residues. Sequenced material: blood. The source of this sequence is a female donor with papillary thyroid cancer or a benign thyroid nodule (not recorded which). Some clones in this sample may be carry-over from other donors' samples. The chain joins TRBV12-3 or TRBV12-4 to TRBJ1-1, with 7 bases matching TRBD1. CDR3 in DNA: TGTGCCAGCAGTTTACAAGGGGGCACGACTGAAGCTTTCTTT. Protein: CASSLQGGTTEAFF.